What follows is one T cell receptor (beta chain) and its context. V was pared by 4 bases and J by 3 bases, with 16 bases of the junction left unmatched. Germline assignment: CDR1 GTSNPN and CDR2 SVGIG (reference sequence). The length of the CDR3 is 17 residues. This record belongs to a study of T cell responses to AZD1222 COVID-19 vaccine. Measured with immunoSEQ multiplex PCR; TCRdb has only the in-frame clones, and not every one. The sample consists of 110,000 to 150,000 clones, 85% to 95% of them appearing once. V and J are TRBV30 and TRBJ1-1, with TRBD1 matching over 8 bases. The material was peripheral blood, obtained after recovery from COVID-19. This TCR came from an adult who had recovered from COVID-19. CDR3 DNA: TGTGCCTGGAACCCGGTGTCCCCAGGGGGCCTAGACACTGAAGCTTTCTTT. This encodes CAWNPVSPGGLDTEAFF.